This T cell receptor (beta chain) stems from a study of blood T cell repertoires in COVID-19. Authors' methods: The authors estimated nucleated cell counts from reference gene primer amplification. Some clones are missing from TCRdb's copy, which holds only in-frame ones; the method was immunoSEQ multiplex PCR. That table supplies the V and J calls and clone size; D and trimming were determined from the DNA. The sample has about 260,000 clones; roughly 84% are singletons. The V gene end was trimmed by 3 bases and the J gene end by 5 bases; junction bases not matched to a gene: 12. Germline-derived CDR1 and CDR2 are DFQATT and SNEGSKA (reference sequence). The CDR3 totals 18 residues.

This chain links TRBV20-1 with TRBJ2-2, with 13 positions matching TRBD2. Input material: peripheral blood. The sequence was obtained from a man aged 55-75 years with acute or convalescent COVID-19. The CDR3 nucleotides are TGCAGTGCTAGTAGGACTAGCGGGGGCCCGGTGTGGACCGGGGAGCTGTTTTTT. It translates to CSASRTSGGPVWTGELFF.